These T cell receptor beta chains were read from a single sample in a study of shared clonotypes between healthy human individuals. Sequencing used immunoSEQ multiplex PCR; TCRdb keeps in-frame clones, though not all of them. The sample shows under 850,000 clones, 80% to 95% of them seen only once. The specimen was naive CD8+ T cells sorted from blood. The receptors stem from a man aged 30 to 45 in good health. Each CDR3 is given with its conserved first and last residue. The D gene is left open where the match is weak. Part of the rows lack a size; the others show once, few, many or a class for expanded clones.

clone size,D gene,V gene,J gene,CDR3 DNA,CDR3 protein
NA,NA,TRBV19,TRBJ1-2,TGTGCCAGTAGCTGGGACTCTGGCTACACCTTC,CASSWDSGYTF
once,TRBD2,TRBV7-9,TRBJ2-3,TGTGCCAGCAGCGATACCGGGGCGGGAGTTGCGGCAGATACGCAGTATTTT,CASSDTGAGVAADTQYF
NA,NA,TRBV27,TRBJ1-4,TGTGCCAGCAGTCGTTACCCGGGGGACATTCGTGCAACTAATGAAAAACTGTTTTTT,CASSRYPGDIRATNEKLFF
NA,NA,TRBV5-8,TRBJ2-7,TGTGCCAGCAGCTTGGTTAGCGGCTCCTACGAGCAGTACTTC,CASSLVSGSYEQYF
NA,NA,TRBV27,TRBJ2-1,TGTGCCACCACCCTTTTCGACGGGAGCCATGAGCAGTTCTTC,CATTLFDGSHEQFF
NA,NA,TRBV15,TRBJ2-7,TGTGCCACCAGCAGACCGGGGGCTCTCGAGCAGTACTTC,CATSRPGALEQYF
NA,TRBD2,TRBV29-1,TRBJ2-7,TGCAGCGTTGAAACTAGCGGGAGACCCGAGCAGTACTTC,CSVETSGRPEQYF
NA,NA,TRBV27,TRBJ1-1,TGTGCCAGCAGTTTAGAGCGGGGGCTGAATACTGAAGCTTTCTTT,CASSLERGLNTEAFF
NA,TRBD1,TRBV6-1,TRBJ1-5,TGTGCCAGCAGAGCCGACAGGGGTTATCGCGCCCAGCATTTT,CASRADRGYRAQHF
NA,NA,TRBV5-1,TRBJ2-1,TGCGCCAGCAGCTTGGAGGACAGTAGCATACCCCAAACCTACAATGAGCAGTTCTTC,CASSLEDSSIPQTYNEQFF
NA,TRBD1,TRBV5-4,TRBJ2-1,TGTGCCAGCAGCTTGGGTTGGGGCGGACAGGGGGTTTACAATGAGCAGTTCTTC,CASSLGWGGQGVYNEQFF
NA,NA,TRBV4-3,TRBJ2-1,TGCGCCAGCAGCCAAGATGGGGCGGGCAATGAGCAGTTCTTC,CASSQDGAGNEQFF
NA,NA,TRBV9,TRBJ2-2,TGTGCCAGCAGCGCCCTTCTCACCGGGGAGCTGTTTTTT,CASSALLTGELFF
once,TRBD2,TRBV27,TRBJ2-5,TGTGCCAGCAGCCCCGGGACTAGCGGGAGAGAGACCCAGTACTTC,CASSPGTSGRETQYF
NA,NA,TRBV5-1,TRBJ2-7,TGCGCCAGCAGCTTTCCGCCCCTCTCCTACGAGCAGTACTTC,CASSFPPLSYEQYF
NA,NA,TRBV5-1,TRBJ1-1,TGCGCCAGCAGCTCCAGCGGTGGGGAAGCTTTCTTT,CASSSSGGEAFF
NA,TRBD2,TRBV7-9,TRBJ2-2,TGTGCCAGCAGCTCCACGTTAGCGGGACAAAACACCGGGGAGCTGTTTTTT,CASSSTLAGQNTGELFF
NA,NA,TRBV10-1,TRBJ2-2,TGCGCCGGCAAGAACAGGGTTTCGAACACCGGGGAGCTGTTTTTT,CAGKNRVSNTGELFF
NA,NA,TRBV27,TRBJ2-1,TGTGCCAGCAGTTTGAGGGTCTCGTACAATGAGCAGTTCTTC,CASSLRVSYNEQFF
NA,TRBD2,TRBV25-1,TRBJ2-2,TGTGCCAGCGAAAGGGGACTAAACACCGGGGAGCTGTTTTTT,CASERGLNTGELFF
NA,NA,TRBV11-2,TRBJ2-3,TGTGCCAGCAGTACGATTGGGGATACGCAGTATTTT,CASSTIGDTQYF
NA,NA,TRBV2,TRBJ1-1,TGTGCCAGCAGTGAAGTCCCTAACTCGAACACTGAAGCTTTCTTT,CASSEVPNSNTEAFF
NA,NA,TRBV9,TRBJ2-4,TGTGCCAGCAGCGTAGAAAGCGGGCTAGCCAAAAACATTCAGTACTTC,CASSVESGLAKNIQYF
NA,NA,TRBV7-9,TRBJ2-7,TGTGCCAGCAGCAGCGGACAGAGGTACGAGCAGTACTTC,CASSSGQRYEQYF
NA,TRBD1,TRBV27,TRBJ2-1,TGTGCCAGCAGTCCTAGTGCTATTAGCGGGACAGGGGACAATGAGCAGTTCTTC,CASSPSAISGTGDNEQFF
NA,TRBD2,TRBV7-7,TRBJ2-2,TGTGCTAGCAGCCCGGGACTAGCGGGAGTTGTTGGGGAGCTGTTTTTT,CASSPGLAGVVGELFF
NA,NA,TRBV28,TRBJ2-2,TGTGCCAGCAGTTTTCGGAACACCGGGGAGCTGTTTTTT,CASSFRNTGELFF
NA,NA,TRBV6-4,TRBJ2-3,TGTGCCAGCAGTTCGTTTAGGGGATCGGGAGATACGCAGTATTTT,CASSSFRGSGDTQYF
NA,TRBD2,TRBV7-6,TRBJ2-1,TGTGCCAGCAGCTTAGACCCGGGACTAGTGGGTGAGCAGTTCTTC,CASSLDPGLVGEQFF
NA,TRBD1,TRBV27,TRBJ2-1,TGTGCCAGCAGTCCCACGGGACAGGGTTACAATGAGCAGTTCTTC,CASSPTGQGYNEQFF
NA,TRBD2,TRBV7-3,TRBJ2-1,TGTGCCAGCAGCTTGTGGGCTAGCGGGAACCACAATGAGCAGTTCTTC,CASSLWASGNHNEQFF
few,NA,TRBV27,TRBJ2-2,TGTGCCAGCAGTTTATCAAGTCGCCCGAACACCGGGGAGCTGTTTTTT,CASSLSSRPNTGELFF
NA,TRBD2,TRBV28,TRBJ2-7,TGTGCCAGCAGTTCCCTGCCCGGGACTAGCGGGAGGGCCTACGAGCAGTACTTC,CASSSLPGTSGRAYEQYF
NA,NA,TRBV27,TRBJ2-3,TGTGCCAGCAGGACCTCCACAGATACGCAGTATTTT,CASRTSTDTQYF
NA,TRBD2,TRBV5-1,TRBJ2-3,TGCGCCAGCAGCTTGCGAGGGGCTAGCGGGACCAGAGATACGCAGTATTTT,CASSLRGASGTRDTQYF
NA,TRBD2,TRBV7-8,TRBJ2-7,TGTGCCAGCAGCTTCCTAGCGGGAGGGATCTCCTACGAGCAGTACTTC,CASSFLAGGISYEQYF
NA,NA,TRBV11-2,TRBJ2-7,TGTGCCAGCAGCTTATCGTTACCGGCCTACGAGCAGTACTTC,CASSLSLPAYEQYF
NA,TRBD1,TRBV6-6,TRBJ1-3,TGTGCCAGCAGTTTTGGGACAGACTACTCTGGAAACACCATATATTTT,CASSFGTDYSGNTIYF
NA,NA,TRBV7-9,TRBJ1-2,TGTGCCAGCAGCCCCGCAGCGCAGGCAAACTATGGCTACACCTTC,CASSPAAQANYGYTF
NA,NA,TRBV5-1,TRBJ2-7,TGCGCCAGCAGGTCCCCCCCTTGGGATGAGCAGTACTTC,CASRSPPWDEQYF
NA,NA,TRBV5-6,TRBJ2-1,TGTGCCAGCAGCCCGGGGACAGAGACTAGGAATGAGCAGTTCTTC,CASSPGTETRNEQFF
few,NA,TRBV7-2,TRBJ2-7,TGTGCCAGCAGCCTCGTTAGGGTGAACGAGCAGTACTTC,CASSLVRVNEQYF